This TCR beta chain was identified in a study of T and B cells in COVID-19 patients. For the study at large: Active-infection patients were older, median roughly 67 years, than recovered patients, median roughly 35 years.

V dropped 2 bases and J dropped 3; count of bases not matched to a gene: 5. CDR3 length: 15 residues. Germline assignment: CDR1 MGHRA and CDR2 YSYEKL. Each TRB amplification used roughly 240-550 ng of genomic DNA from blood. BIOMED2 TRB-A/B primer pools were used in multiplex TRB PCR. TCRdb used MiXCR to reprocess the multiplex PCR reads, holding one entry per CDR3 protein. This sample has thousands of distinct CDR3 sequences; under 30% occur once, and the top ten carry 6.4%. This clonotype was seen a handful of times. The clonotype originates from a human donor who had recovered from COVID-19. The sequencing sample was made of blood. This rearrangement joins TRBV4-1 to TRBJ2-7; TRBD1 agrees at 9 bases. CDR3 nucleotides: TGCGCCAGCAGCCAATCGCCGGGACAGGGCTACGAGCAGTACTTC. Translating gives CASSQSPGQGYEQYF.